What follows are 16 T cell receptor beta chains derived from one specimen sequenced in a study of blood T cell repertoires in COVID-19. Produced via immunoSEQ multiplex PCR; TCRdb's table is partial and in-frame only. The table includes 100,000 to 150,000 clones, approximately 74% detected once. The sample was peripheral blood. Every receptor here comes from a woman in her seventies with acute or convalescent COVID-19.

The chain is built from TRBV7-9 and TRBJ2-3; TRBD1 aligns across 7 bases. CDR3 length: 14 residues. V was clipped by 5 bases and J by 5 bases; unmatched bases: 7. The V gene's germline CDR1 is SEHNR and CDR2 FQNEAQ (reference sequence). The CDR3 reads CASSPAAGGDTQYF. The CDR3 region has the DNA TGTGCCAGCAGCCCAGCGGCAGGGGGAGATACGCAGTATTTT.

The gene calls are TRBV5-4 and TRBJ1-2, with 12 bases that match TRBD1. Germline trimming cut 3 bases from V and 7 bases from J; bases unmatched to any gene: 7. Germline CDR1 SGHNT, CDR2 YYREEE (reference sequence). There are 15 residues in the CDR3. The CDR3 here is CASSWGDRGRLGYTF. The CDR3 region has the DNA TGTGCCAGCAGCTGGGGGGACAGGGGGCGTCTTGGCTACACCTTC.

The chain is built from TRBV5-6 and TRBJ1-3, with 7 bases that match TRBD1. Trimming removed 1 base from V and 1 base from J; junction bases left unmatched: 11. CDR1 is SGHDT and CDR2 is YYEEEE in the germline V gene. This CDR3 comprises 18 residues. The CDR3 spells CASSLRNRGPVSGNTIYF. The CDR3 DNA reads TGTGCCAGCAGCTTGCGGAACAGGGGCCCCGTTTCTGGAAACACCATATATTTT.

Written as DNA, the CDR3 is TGCGCCAGCAACCGGGACAGGGGGTACAATGAGCAGTTCTTC. It yields the protein CASNRDRGYNEQFF. The chain combines TRBV4-3 with TRBJ2-1; 11 bases match TRBD1. CDR3 size: 14 residues. Germline values: CDR1 LGHNA, CDR2 YSLEER. The trim removed 7 bases at V and 4 bases at J, leaving 3 bases unmatched.

This clone was seen more than once but under ten times. This chain links TRBV11-2 with TRBJ2-7; TRBD1 might be the D (6 bases). Trimming left V 0 bases short and J 2 bases short, with 8 bases between. This CDR3 is 14 amino acids long. CDR1 SGHAT and CDR2 FQNNGV come from the germline V gene. The CDR3 loop reads CASSLEAGAYEQYF. DNA for the CDR3: TGTGCCAGCAGCTTAGAAGCAGGGGCCTACGAGCAGTACTTC.

The chain has TRBV9 and TRBJ1-4; possible D gene TRBD1, 6 bases. The V gene lost 4 bases and the J gene lost 7 bases, with 17 bases spanning the gap. The CDR3 loop spans 15 amino acids. The germline CDR1 and CDR2 sequences are SGDLS and YYNGEE. The CDR3 here is CASSSGGQGTEKLFF. CDR3 in DNA: TGTGCCAGCAGCTCGGGGGGGCAGGGGACTGAAAAACTGTTTTTT. The whole variable domain, filled in from reference TRBV9 and TRBJ1-4, reads DSGVTQTPKHLITATGQRVTLRCSPRSGDLSVYWYQQSLDQGLQFLIQYYNGEERAKGNILERFSAQQFPDLHSELNLSSLELGDSALYFCASSSGGQGTEKLFFGSGTQLSVL.

The rearrangement links TRBV6-5 to TRBJ2-7; 9 bases are a match to TRBD1. Germline CDR1 reads MNHEY; CDR2 reads SVGAGI. V shed 6 bases and J 2 bases; nucleotides not matched to a gene: 2. The CDR3 length is 13 residues. The CDR3 sequence: CASSRDRAYEQYF. The CDR3 DNA sequence: TGTGCCAGCAGCCGGGACAGGGCCTACGAGCAGTACTTC.

The chain links TRBV7-9 to TRBJ2-1; D is possibly TRBD2 (5 bases). The CDR3 sequence is 16 residues long. Germline CDR1 and CDR2: SEHNR and FQNEAQ (reference sequence). Trimming removed 0 bases at V and 3 bases at J, with 12 bases between. CDR3 coding DNA: TGTGCCAGCAGCTTAGCGCTAGGTGAGGGCTACAATGAGCAGTTCTTC. It specifies CASSLALGEGYNEQFF.

V is TRBV7-8 and J is TRBJ2-2; 15 nucleotides line up with TRBD2. This CDR3 is 18 amino acids long. Germline V CDR1 and CDR2: SGHVS, FQNEAQ. V lost 5 bases and J lost 1; bases outside the gene matches: 5. The DNA of the CDR3 is TGTGCCAGCAGCAGGACTAGCGGGAGGGCCTGGAACACCGGGGAGCTGTTTTTT. Protein sequence: CASSRTSGRAWNTGELFF.

The rearrangement joins TRBV2 to TRBJ2-3; D is undetermined. V dropped 1 base and J dropped 0 bases, with 11 bases sitting between them. CDR1 and CDR2 (germline): SNHLY, FYNNEI. The CDR3 sequence is 16 residues long. CDR3 protein: CASSEGRRSSTDTQYF. DNA of the CDR3: TGTGCCAGCAGTGAAGGGAGACGGAGTAGCACAGATACGCAGTATTTT.

V is TRBV28 and J is TRBJ1-4, with D possibly TRBD1 on 5 matching bases. CDR3 length: 13 amino acids. Trimming removed 8 bases at V and 4 bases at J, with 11 bases between. Germline V lookup: CDR1 MDHEN, CDR2 SYDVKM. CDR3 in DNA: TGTGCCAGCTGGGGGGAACTTAATGAAAAACTGTTTTTT. Translating it yields CASWGELNEKLFF.

V and J are TRBV5-5 and TRBJ2-3; TRBD2 aligns across 9 bases. CDR1 is SGHKS, CDR2 YYEKEE, per germline (reference sequence). V shed 0 bases and J 5 bases; nucleotides not matched to a gene: 7. The CDR3 contains 16 residues. The CDR3 here is CASSLAAGGHKDTQYF. CDR3 bases: TGTGCCAGCAGCTTGGCCGCGGGGGGGCATAAAGATACGCAGTATTTT.

The sample holds a few counts of this clone. The chain carries TRBV12-3 or TRBV12-4 and TRBJ2-2, with D possibly TRBD2 on 5 matching bases. There are 13 residues in the CDR3. Trimming stripped 6 bases from V and 2 bases from J, with 7 bases between. The DNA for the CDR3 is TGTGCCAGCAGACTAGAAAACACCGGGGAGCTGTTTTTT. Residues: CASRLENTGELFF.

The chain employs TRBV3-1 (or the pseudogene TRBV3-2) and TRBJ1-5, with TRBD1 matching over 7 bases. This CDR3 contains 14 residues. Germline CDR1 is LGHDT and CDR2 is YNNKEL (reference sequence). With 2 bases clipped from V and 7 bases from J, the junction kept 5 bases outside the gene matches. CDR3 amino acids: CASSQTGENQPQHF. CDR3 bases: TGTGCCAGCAGCCAAACAGGGGAAAACCAGCCCCAGCATTTT.

With respect to this clone: The junction does not match germline at one end; this may be a read error. CDR3 residues: CASSRDRGRFSF. CDR3 DNA: TGTGCCAGCAGCCGGGACAGGGGGCGGTTTTCCTTC. The chain recombines TRBV12-3 or TRBV12-4 with TRBJ1-2, with 12 nucleotides matching TRBD1. The CDR3 runs to 12 residues.

The chain joins TRBV2 to TRBJ2-7; 7 bases are shared with TRBD1. The CDR3 length is 15 residues. From germline, CDR1 is SNHLY and CDR2 FYNNEI. V shed 6 bases and J 6 bases; nucleotides not matched to a gene: 14. CDR3 sequence: CASSPLRGTDREQYF. The CDR3 nucleotides read TGTGCCAGCAGCCCCCTCAGGGGGACCGACCGCGAGCAGTACTTC.